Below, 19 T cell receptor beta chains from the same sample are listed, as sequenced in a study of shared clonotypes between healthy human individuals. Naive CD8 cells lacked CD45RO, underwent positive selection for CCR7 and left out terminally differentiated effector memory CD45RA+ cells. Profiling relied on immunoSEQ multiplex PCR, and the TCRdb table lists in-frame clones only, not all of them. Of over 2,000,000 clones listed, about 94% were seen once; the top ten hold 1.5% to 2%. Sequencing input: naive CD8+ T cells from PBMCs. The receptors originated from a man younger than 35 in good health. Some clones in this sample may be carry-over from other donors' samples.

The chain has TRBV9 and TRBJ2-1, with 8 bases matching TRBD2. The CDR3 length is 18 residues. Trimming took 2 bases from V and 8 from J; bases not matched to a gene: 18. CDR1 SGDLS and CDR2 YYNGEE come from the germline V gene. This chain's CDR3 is CASSVPTSGGNPLDEQFF. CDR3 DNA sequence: TGTGCCAGCAGCGTGCCTACTAGCGGAGGTAATCCCCTCGATGAGCAGTTCTTC.

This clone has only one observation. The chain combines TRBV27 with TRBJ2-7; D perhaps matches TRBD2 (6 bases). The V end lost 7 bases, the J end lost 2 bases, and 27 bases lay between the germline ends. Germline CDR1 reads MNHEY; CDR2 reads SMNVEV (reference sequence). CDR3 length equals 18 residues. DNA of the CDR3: TGTGCCAGCACTTCTCTTAGAGGTCCCCGGGACTCAGCCTACGAGCAGTACTTC. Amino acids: CASTSLRGPRDSAYEQYF.

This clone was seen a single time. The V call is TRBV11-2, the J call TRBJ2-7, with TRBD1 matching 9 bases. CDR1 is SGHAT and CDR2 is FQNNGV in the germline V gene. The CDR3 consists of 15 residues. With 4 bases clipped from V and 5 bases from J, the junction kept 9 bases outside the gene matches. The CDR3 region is CASSWGDRVNDEQYF. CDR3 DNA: TGTGCCAGCAGCTGGGGGGACAGGGTTAACGACGAGCAGTACTTC. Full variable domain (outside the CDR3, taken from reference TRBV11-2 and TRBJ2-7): EAGVAQSPRYKIIEKRQSVAFWCNPISGHATLYWYQQILGQGPKLLIQFQNNGVVDDSQLPKDRFSAERLKGVDSTLKIQPAKLEDSAVYLCASSWGDRVNDEQYFGPGTRLTVT.

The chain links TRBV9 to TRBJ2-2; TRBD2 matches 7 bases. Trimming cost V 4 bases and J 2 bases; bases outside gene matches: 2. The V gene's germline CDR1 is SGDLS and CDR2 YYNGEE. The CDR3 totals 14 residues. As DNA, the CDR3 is TGTGCCAGCAGCTCTAGCGGCAACACCGGGGAGCTGTTTTTT. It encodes CASSSSGNTGELFF.

The CDR3 is CASSYTRGRDNEQFF. As DNA, the CDR3 is TGTGCCAGCAGTTACACCCGGGGCAGGGACAATGAGCAGTTCTTC. The rearrangement joins TRBV6-5 to TRBJ2-1; D is possibly TRBD1 or TRBD2 (5 bases each). CDR3 length: 15 amino acids. The germline V and J ends were trimmed by 2 bases and 5 bases, with 13 bases remaining between them. Per germline, CDR1 MNHEY and CDR2 SVGAGI.

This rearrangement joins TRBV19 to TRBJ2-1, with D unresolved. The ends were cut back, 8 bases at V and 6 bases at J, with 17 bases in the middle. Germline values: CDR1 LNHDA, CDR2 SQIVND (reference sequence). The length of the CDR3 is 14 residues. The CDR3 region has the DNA TGTGCCAGTTCGGACGGGTGGTGGATCAATGAGCAGTTCTTC. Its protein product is CASSDGWWINEQFF.

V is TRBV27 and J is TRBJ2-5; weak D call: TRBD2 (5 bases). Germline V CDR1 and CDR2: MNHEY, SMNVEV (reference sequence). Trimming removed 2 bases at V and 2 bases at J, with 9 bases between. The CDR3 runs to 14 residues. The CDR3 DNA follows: TGTGCCAGCAGTTTAAATCCGGGGCAAGAGACCCAGTACTTC. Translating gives CASSLNPGQETQYF.

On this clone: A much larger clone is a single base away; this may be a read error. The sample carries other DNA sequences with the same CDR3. CDR3 sequence reads: CASSVGGNTGELFF. CDR3 nucleotides: TGTGCCAGCAGCGTAGGGGGCAACACCGGGGAGCTGTTTTTT. This chain uses TRBV9 with TRBJ2-2; tentatively, D is TRBD1 (5 bases). V lost 0 bases and J 2 bases, leaving 5 bases between the germline ends. The CDR3 consists of 14 residues. CDR1 and CDR2 (germline): SGDLS, YYNGEE.

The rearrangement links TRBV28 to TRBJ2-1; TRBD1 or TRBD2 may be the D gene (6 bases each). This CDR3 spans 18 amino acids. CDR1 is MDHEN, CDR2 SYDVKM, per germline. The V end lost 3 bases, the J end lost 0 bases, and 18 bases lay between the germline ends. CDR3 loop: CASSFGREDSVSYNEQFF. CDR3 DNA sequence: TGTGCCAGCAGTTTCGGAAGGGAGGACAGCGTCTCCTACAATGAGCAGTTCTTC.

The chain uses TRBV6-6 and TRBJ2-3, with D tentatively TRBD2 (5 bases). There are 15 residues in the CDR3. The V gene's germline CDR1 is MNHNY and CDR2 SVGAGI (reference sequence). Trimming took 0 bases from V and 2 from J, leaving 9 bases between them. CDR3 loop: CASSYSAADTDTQYF. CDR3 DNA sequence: TGTGCCAGCAGTTACTCCGCAGCGGACACAGATACGCAGTATTTT.

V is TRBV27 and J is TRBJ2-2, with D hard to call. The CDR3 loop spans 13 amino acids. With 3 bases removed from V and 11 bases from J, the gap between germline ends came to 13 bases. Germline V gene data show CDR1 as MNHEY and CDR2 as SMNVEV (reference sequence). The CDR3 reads CASSFLGTVELFF. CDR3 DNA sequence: TGTGCCAGCAGTTTCCTCGGAACGGTAGAGCTGTTTTTT.

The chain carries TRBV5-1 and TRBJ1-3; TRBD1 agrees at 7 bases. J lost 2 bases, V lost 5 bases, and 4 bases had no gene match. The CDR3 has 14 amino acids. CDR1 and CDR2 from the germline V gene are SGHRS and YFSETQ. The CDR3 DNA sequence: TGCGCCAGCAGACCAGGGGGTCCTGGAAACACCATATATTTT. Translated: CASRPGGPGNTIYF.

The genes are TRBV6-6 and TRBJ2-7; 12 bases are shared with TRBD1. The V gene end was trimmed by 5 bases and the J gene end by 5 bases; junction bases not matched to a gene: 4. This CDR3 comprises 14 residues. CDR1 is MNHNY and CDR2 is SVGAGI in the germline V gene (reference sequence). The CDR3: CASSAGQGADEQYF. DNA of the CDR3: TGTGCCAGCAGTGCGGGACAGGGGGCCGACGAGCAGTACTTC.

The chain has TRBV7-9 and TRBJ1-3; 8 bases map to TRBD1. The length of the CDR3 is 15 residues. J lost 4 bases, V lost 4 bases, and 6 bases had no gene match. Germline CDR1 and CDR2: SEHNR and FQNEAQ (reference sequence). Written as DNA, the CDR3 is TGTGCCAGCAGCTCCCCGGACAGGGAAGGAAACACCATATATTTT. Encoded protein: CASSSPDREGNTIYF. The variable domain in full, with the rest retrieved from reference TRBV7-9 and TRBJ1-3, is DTGVSQNPRHKITKRGQNVTFRCDPISEHNRLYWYRQTLGQGPEFLTYFQNEAQLEKSRLLSDRFSAERPKGSFSTLEIQRTEQGDSAMYLCASSSPDREGNTIYFGEGSWLTVV.

In DNA, the CDR3 is TGTGCCAGCAGTTTAGGGGGGGGCTGGCTTGGCAATCAGCCCCAGCATTTT. Translating gives CASSLGGGWLGNQPQHF. V and J are TRBV27 and TRBJ1-5, with D maybe TRBD1 (6 bases). The CDR3 consists of 17 residues. V was pared by 2 bases and J by 2 bases, with 16 bases between. Germline CDR1 reads MNHEY; CDR2 reads SMNVEV (reference sequence).

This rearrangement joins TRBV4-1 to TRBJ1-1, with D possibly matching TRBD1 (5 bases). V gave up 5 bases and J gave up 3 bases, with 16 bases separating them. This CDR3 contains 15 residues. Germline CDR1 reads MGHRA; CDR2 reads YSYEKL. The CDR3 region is CASSADSAGYTEAFF. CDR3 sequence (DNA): TGCGCCAGCAGCGCTGACAGTGCCGGCTACACTGAAGCTTTCTTT.

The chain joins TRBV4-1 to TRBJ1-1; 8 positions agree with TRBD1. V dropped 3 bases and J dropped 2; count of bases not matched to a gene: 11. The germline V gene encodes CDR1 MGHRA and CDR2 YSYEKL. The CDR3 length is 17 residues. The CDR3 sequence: CASSQNLDRAGNTEAFF. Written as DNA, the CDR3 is TGCGCCAGCAGCCAGAACCTGGACAGGGCGGGAAACACTGAAGCTTTCTTT.

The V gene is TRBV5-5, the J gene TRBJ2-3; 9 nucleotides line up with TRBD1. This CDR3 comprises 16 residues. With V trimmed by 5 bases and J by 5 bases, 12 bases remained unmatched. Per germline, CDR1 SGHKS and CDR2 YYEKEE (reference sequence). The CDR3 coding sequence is TGTGCCAGCAGTCCCGGGACAGGGCAATTTCTAGATACGCAGTATTTT. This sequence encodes CASSPGTGQFLDTQYF.

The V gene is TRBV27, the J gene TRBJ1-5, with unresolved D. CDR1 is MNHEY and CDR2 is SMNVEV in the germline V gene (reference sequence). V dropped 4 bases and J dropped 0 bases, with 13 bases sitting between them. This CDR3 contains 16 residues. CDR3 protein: CASSSQWRSSNQPQHF. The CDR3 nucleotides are TGTGCCAGCAGTTCCCAGTGGCGTAGTAGCAATCAGCCCCAGCATTTT.